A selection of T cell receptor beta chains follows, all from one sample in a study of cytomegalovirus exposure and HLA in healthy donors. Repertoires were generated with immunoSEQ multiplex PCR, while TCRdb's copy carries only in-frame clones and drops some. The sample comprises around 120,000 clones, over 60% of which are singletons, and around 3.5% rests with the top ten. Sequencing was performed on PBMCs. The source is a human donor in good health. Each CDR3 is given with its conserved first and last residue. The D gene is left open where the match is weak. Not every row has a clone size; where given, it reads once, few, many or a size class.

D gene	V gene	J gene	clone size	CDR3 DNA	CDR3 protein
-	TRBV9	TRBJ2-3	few	TGTGCCAGCAGCGTAGTGGGGGGAGGATACACAGATACGCAGTATTTT	CASSVVGGGYTDTQYF
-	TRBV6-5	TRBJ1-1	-	TGTGCCAGCAGTTCGGGGGTGTCCGAAGCTTTCTTT	CASSSGVSEAFF
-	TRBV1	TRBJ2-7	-	TGCACCAGCAGAAAGCGGTTGAGCTCCTACGAGCAGTACTTC	CTSRKRLSSYEQYF
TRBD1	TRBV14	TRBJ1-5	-	TGTGCCAGCAGAGGGACAGGCACCAATCAGCCCCAGCATTTT	CASRGTGTNQPQHF
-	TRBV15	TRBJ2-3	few	TGTGCCACCAGCAGAGATTTAGGACACACAGATACGCAGTATTTT	CATSRDLGHTDTQYF
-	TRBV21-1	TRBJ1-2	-	TGTGCCAGCAGCAAACAGACAGCTAACTATGGCTACACCTTC	CASSKQTANYGYTF
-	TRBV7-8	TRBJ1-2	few	TGTGCCAGCAGCTTAGGGGACACTCGGGGCTACACCTTC	CASSLGDTRGYTF
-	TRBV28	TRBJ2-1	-	TGTGCCAGCAGTGCCCCGCGGGGTGCCTACAATGAGCAGTTCTTC	CASSAPRGAYNEQFF
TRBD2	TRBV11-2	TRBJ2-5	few	TGTGCCAGCAGCTTAGTACTAGCGGGAACCGAGACCCAGTACTTC	CASSLVLAGTETQYF
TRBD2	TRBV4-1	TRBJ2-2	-	TGCGCCAGCAGCCAACTCAGCGGGAGGGTTTGGACCGGGGAGCTGTTTTTT	CASSQLSGRVWTGELFF
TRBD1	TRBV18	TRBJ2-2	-	TGTGCCAGCTCCCGGGACAGGGGTCACACCGGGGAGCTGTTTTTT	CASSRDRGHTGELFF
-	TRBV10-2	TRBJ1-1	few	TGCGCCAGCAATGGGGCGCGCACTGAAGCTTTCTTT	CASNGARTEAFF
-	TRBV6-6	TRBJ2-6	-	TGTGCCAGCATCCACGGGATTTCTGGGGCCAACGTCCTGACTTTC	CASIHGISGANVLTF
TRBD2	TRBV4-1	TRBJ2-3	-	TGCGCCAGCAGCCTAGCGGGAGGGTCCTCAGACACGCAGTATTTT	CASSLAGGSSDTQYF
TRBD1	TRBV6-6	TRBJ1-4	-	TGTGCCAGCAGTTACCCGGACAGGGGGAATGAAAAACTGTTTTTT	CASSYPDRGNEKLFF
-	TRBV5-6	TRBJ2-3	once	TGTGCCAGCAGCCACAGGGCGGATACGCAGTATTTT	CASSHRADTQYF
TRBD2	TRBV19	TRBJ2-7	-	TGTGCCACCCCTCGGGGGGGAAAGAGCTCCTACGAGCAGTACTTC	CATPRGGKSSYEQYF
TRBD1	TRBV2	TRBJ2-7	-	TGTGCCAGCAGCCCCACGGGACAGCTCACGGCCGAGCAGTACTTC	CASSPTGQLTAEQYF